Listed below are T cell receptor beta chains from one sample, sequenced in a study of beta chain features in type 1 diabetes. Profiling relied on immunoSEQ multiplex PCR, and the TCRdb table lists in-frame clones only, not all of them. The sample holds about 360,000 clones; roughly an eighth are singletons and the top ten take about 0.018%. The sequenced sample consisted of naive CD4+ T cells from blood. Source of these receptors: a young man in good health. Each CDR3 is given with its conserved first and last residue. The order of the fields is V gene, D gene, J gene, clone size, CDR3 DNA, CDR3 protein. A D gene is named only where the DNA matches it firmly. Clone size is stated in some rows and not others, as once, few, many or a class when expanded.

V: TRBV30; D: NA; J: TRBJ1-2; size: NA; DNA: TGTGCCTGGAGTTCTGGCCCCGGCGGTGGCTACACCTTC; CDR3: CAWSSGPGGGYTF
V: TRBV7-9; D: NA; J: TRBJ2-3; size: NA; DNA: TGTGCCAGCAGCCCAAGAGTACCCATCGTCGCAGATACGCAGTATTTT; CDR3: CASSPRVPIVADTQYF
V: TRBV19; D: TRBD1; J: TRBJ1-6; size: NA; DNA: TGTGCCAGTAGTATAAGGGACAGGAGCTCCTATAATTCACCCCTCCACTTT; CDR3: CASSIRDRSSYNSPLHF
V: TRBV5-1; D: TRBD1; J: TRBJ2-3; size: NA; DNA: TGCGCCAGCAGCTTGGTTCTAATGGGGACAGGACCCACCTACCAGTATTTT; CDR3: CASSLVLMGTGPTYQYF
V: TRBV9; D: TRBD1; J: TRBJ2-6; size: few; DNA: TGTGCCAGCAGCCCCTGGACAGGGGGCACTGGGGCCAACGTCCTGACTTTC; CDR3: CASSPWTGGTGANVLTF
V: TRBV7-2; D: NA; J: TRBJ1-5; size: NA; DNA: TGTGCCAGCAGCTTAGAGGGGATTAGCAATCAGCCCCAGCATTTT; CDR3: CASSLEGISNQPQHF
V: TRBV18; D: NA; J: TRBJ2-1; size: NA; DNA: TGTGCCAGCTCTCCACCCCAGGGTTTAGAGCAGTTCTTC; CDR3: CASSPPQGLEQFF
V: TRBV10-3; D: NA; J: TRBJ2-6; size: NA; DNA: TGTGCCATCAGTGAGTCCGGCACTAGTGCTGGGGCCAACGTCCTGACTTTC; CDR3: CAISESGTSAGANVLTF
V: TRBV30; D: NA; J: TRBJ1-4; size: few; DNA: TGTGCCTGGAGTGGCGCAACTAATGAAAAACTGTTTTTT; CDR3: CAWSGATNEKLFF
V: TRBV2; D: NA; J: TRBJ1-5; size: few; DNA: TGTGCCAGCAGTGAAATGGTGGGGGGAGGAAATCAGCCCCAGCATTTT; CDR3: CASSEMVGGGNQPQHF
V: TRBV5-1; D: TRBD2; J: TRBJ2-3; size: NA; DNA: TGCGCCAGCAGCTTGTTCCAAACTAGCGGGACCCGAGATACGCAGTATTTT; CDR3: CASSLFQTSGTRDTQYF
V: TRBV9; D: TRBD2; J: TRBJ2-2; size: NA; DNA: TGTGCCAGCAGCCCTCGGACTAGCGGTAACACCGGGGAGCTGTTTTTT; CDR3: CASSPRTSGNTGELFF
V: TRBV7-9; D: NA; J: TRBJ2-3; size: NA; DNA: TGTGCCAGCAGCTTAGGACTTAGCACAGATACGCAGTATTTT; CDR3: CASSLGLSTDTQYF
V: TRBV7-9; D: TRBD1; J: TRBJ2-7; size: NA; DNA: TGTGCCAGCAGCTTATTCGGGACAGGGCTATACGAGCAGTACTTC; CDR3: CASSLFGTGLYEQYF
V: TRBV4-1; D: NA; J: TRBJ2-3; size: few; DNA: TGCGCCAGCAGCACGCGGAGGGCAGATACGCAGTATTTT; CDR3: CASSTRRADTQYF
V: TRBV19; D: NA; J: TRBJ2-5; size: few; DNA: TGTGCCAGTAGGGACAGCGTTTTAGAGACCCAGTACTTC; CDR3: CASRDSVLETQYF
V: TRBV6-1; D: TRBD2; J: TRBJ2-2; size: few; DNA: TGTGCCAGCAGTGTTGATACTGCGGGAGTCACCGGGGAGCTGTTTTTT; CDR3: CASSVDTAGVTGELFF
V: TRBV30; D: NA; J: TRBJ2-1; size: few; DNA: TGTGCCTGGAGGGGGGGGCGCGGGTCCTACAATGAGCAGTTCTTC; CDR3: CAWRGGRGSYNEQFF
V: TRBV15; D: TRBD1; J: TRBJ2-5; size: few; DNA: TGTGCCTCTGAGGACAGGGTCCAAGAGACCCAGTACTTC; CDR3: CASEDRVQETQYF
V: TRBV28; D: NA; J: TRBJ2-5; size: NA; DNA: TGTGCCAGCAGTACCGGGGGTGTAAAGACCCAGTACTTC; CDR3: CASSTGGVKTQYF
V: TRBV4-3; D: NA; J: TRBJ1-2; size: NA; DNA: TGCGCCAGCAGCCACCTCGGGGTGAAGAACTATGGCTACACCTTC; CDR3: CASSHLGVKNYGYTF
V: TRBV5-1; D: NA; J: TRBJ2-7; size: NA; DNA: TGCGCCAGCAGCACCTCCCTGGAGGTTGGGTCCTACGAGCAGTACTTC; CDR3: CASSTSLEVGSYEQYF
V: TRBV7-2; D: TRBD1; J: TRBJ1-1; size: NA; DNA: TGTGCCAGCAGCGCAGACAGGGGGACCACTGAAGCTTTCTTT; CDR3: CASSADRGTTEAFF
V: TRBV23-1; D: NA; J: TRBJ1-1; size: NA; DNA: TGCGCCAGCAGTCGACCCGGGATGGACACTGAAGCTTTCTTT; CDR3: CASSRPGMDTEAFF
V: TRBV7-3; D: TRBD1; J: TRBJ1-6; size: NA; DNA: TGTGCCAGCAGCTTAGGACAGGGCTATAATTCACCCCTCCACTTT; CDR3: CASSLGQGYNSPLHF
V: TRBV28; D: NA; J: TRBJ1-2; size: few; DNA: TGTGCCAGCAGTGCGGGAGGTTATGGCTACACCTTC; CDR3: CASSAGGYGYTF
V: TRBV7-9; D: TRBD1; J: TRBJ2-7; size: NA; DNA: TGTGCCAGCAGCTTAGGGGTTAGGGACAGGGGGCGCGAGCAGTACTTC; CDR3: CASSLGVRDRGREQYF
V: TRBV19; D: TRBD2; J: TRBJ2-1; size: few; DNA: TGTGCCGCCGGCGGGGGGAACTACAATGAGCAGTTCTTC; CDR3: CAAGGGNYNEQFF
V: TRBV7-7; D: TRBD1; J: TRBJ2-5; size: NA; DNA: TGTGCCAGCAGCTCCGGACAGGGGATAGTGGAGACCCAGTACTTC; CDR3: CASSSGQGIVETQYF
V: TRBV4-1; D: NA; J: TRBJ2-1; size: few; DNA: TGCGCCAGCAGCTATCGACGGGTTGAGACCTACAATGAGCAGTTCTTC; CDR3: CASSYRRVETYNEQFF
V: TRBV4-2; D: NA; J: TRBJ2-1; size: NA; DNA: TGTGCCAGCAGCCAACGTCTTTTGGTCGGGAATGAGCAGTTCTTC; CDR3: CASSQRLLVGNEQFF
V: TRBV30; D: NA; J: TRBJ2-1; size: many; DNA: TGTGCCTGGAGTTCTCCAAGGGGGAGCTCCTACAATGAGCAGTTCTTC; CDR3: CAWSSPRGSSYNEQFF
V: TRBV7-9; D: NA; J: TRBJ2-2; size: many; DNA: TGTGCCAGCAGCATCAACAGGGTTCTCGCGGGGGACACCGGGGAGCTGTTTTTT; CDR3: CASSINRVLAGDTGELFF
V: TRBV30; D: NA; J: TRBJ2-5; size: NA; DNA: TGTGCCTGGAGTGTAAGGCAGGGGTGGGAGACCCAGTACTTC; CDR3: CAWSVRQGWETQYF
V: TRBV5-4; D: NA; J: TRBJ2-6; size: NA; DNA: TGTGCCAGCAGCTCGAATAGGGGTTCTGGGGCCAACGTCCTGACTTTC; CDR3: CASSSNRGSGANVLTF
V: TRBV28; D: NA; J: TRBJ1-2; size: few; DNA: TGTGCCAGCAGTTTCCTATCCCCTTTAGGGGTCGGCTACACCTTC; CDR3: CASSFLSPLGVGYTF
V: TRBV7-6; D: NA; J: TRBJ2-1; size: few; DNA: TGTGCCAGCAGCTCCCAGCGGAGGATGGACTACAATGAGCAGTTCTTC; CDR3: CASSSQRRMDYNEQFF
V: TRBV28; D: TRBD1; J: TRBJ2-5; size: NA; DNA: TGTGCCAGCAGATACGGGACAGAAGAGACCCAGTACTTC; CDR3: CASRYGTEETQYF